The subject of this entry is one T cell receptor beta chain. These data originate in a study of shared clonotypes between healthy human individuals. Assay: immunoSEQ multiplex PCR; the TCRdb copy retains only in-frame clones and omits some. The profile shows approximately 2.5 million clones, 93% of them singletons. V lost 3 bases and J 7 bases, leaving 11 bases between the germline ends. This CDR3 comprises 14 residues. Germline lookup yields CDR1 SGDLS and CDR2 YYNGEE. This chain joins TRBV9 and TRBJ1-6, with D tentatively TRBD1 (6 bases). The receptor was isolated from a man aged 18 to 35 in good health. Some clones in this sample may be carry-over from other donors' samples. Material: naive CD4+ T cells from PBMCs. Subset here: CD45RA+ positively selected. CDR3 sequence: CASSGRTANSPLHF. The DNA for the CDR3 is TGTGCCAGCAGCGGAAGGACAGCCAATTCACCCCTCCACTTT. The full variable domain, its missing parts supplied by reference TRBV9 and TRBJ1-6, is DSGVTQTPKHLITATGQRVTLRCSPRSGDLSVYWYQQSLDQGLQFLIQYYNGEERAKGNILERFSAQQFPDLHSELNLSSLELGDSALYFCASSGRTANSPLHFGNGTRLTVT.